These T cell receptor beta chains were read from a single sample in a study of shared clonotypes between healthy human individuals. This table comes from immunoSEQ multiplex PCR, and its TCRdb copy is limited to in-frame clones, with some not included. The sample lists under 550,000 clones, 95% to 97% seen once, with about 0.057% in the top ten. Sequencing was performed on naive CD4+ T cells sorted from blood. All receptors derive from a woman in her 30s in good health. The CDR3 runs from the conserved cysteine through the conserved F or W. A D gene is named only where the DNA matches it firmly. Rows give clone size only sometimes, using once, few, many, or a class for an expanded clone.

CDR3aa: CASTPSLTVEQYF
CDR3nt: TGCGCCAGCACCCCATCCCTTACGGTCGAGCAGTACTTC
abundance: -
d_gene: -
v_gene: TRBV5-1
j_gene: TRBJ2-7

CDR3aa: CASSLLDRRYSNQPQHF
CDR3nt: TGTGCCAGCAGTTTATTAGACAGAAGATATAGCAATCAGCCCCAGCATTTT
abundance: -
d_gene: -
v_gene: TRBV28
j_gene: TRBJ1-5

CDR3aa: CASSLVTGLDGNTIYF
CDR3nt: TGTGCCAGCAGCTTAGTAACAGGGCTAGATGGAAACACCATATATTTT
abundance: -
d_gene: -
v_gene: TRBV7-2
j_gene: TRBJ1-3

CDR3aa: CASSDPSGRAYEQYF
CDR3nt: TGCGCCAGCAGTGACCCTAGCGGGAGGGCCTACGAGCAGTACTTC
abundance: few
d_gene: TRBD2
v_gene: TRBV10-1
j_gene: TRBJ2-7

CDR3aa: CASTDAGRKTQHF
CDR3nt: TGTGCCAGCACTGACGCGGGACGGAAGACCCAGCATTTT
abundance: -
d_gene: -
v_gene: TRBV6-1
j_gene: TRBJ1-5

CDR3aa: CASSILAGSGELFF
CDR3nt: TGTGCCAGTAGTATTTTGGCGGGAAGCGGGGAGCTGTTTTTT
abundance: -
d_gene: -
v_gene: TRBV19
j_gene: TRBJ2-2

CDR3aa: CASTSTGLSNQPQHF
CDR3nt: TGTGCCAGCACCTCGACAGGGCTCAGCAATCAGCCCCAGCATTTT
abundance: -
d_gene: TRBD1
v_gene: TRBV5-5
j_gene: TRBJ1-5

CDR3aa: CASPSTGTEAFF
CDR3nt: TGTGCCTCCCCCTCCACGGGCACTGAAGCTTTCTTT
abundance: -
d_gene: -
v_gene: TRBV30
j_gene: TRBJ1-1

CDR3aa: CASEQGYEQYF
CDR3nt: TGTGCCAGCGAACAGGGATACGAGCAGTACTTC
abundance: -
d_gene: -
v_gene: TRBV2
j_gene: TRBJ2-7

CDR3aa: CASRTTGYIQYF
CDR3nt: TGTGCCAGCAGAACGACAGGGTACATTCAGTACTTC
abundance: -
d_gene: TRBD1
v_gene: TRBV6-5
j_gene: TRBJ2-4

CDR3aa: CASSEDTGAFRGYTF
CDR3nt: TGTGCCAGCAGCGAAGACACAGGGGCATTCCGTGGCTACACCTTC
abundance: -
d_gene: TRBD1
v_gene: TRBV9
j_gene: TRBJ1-2